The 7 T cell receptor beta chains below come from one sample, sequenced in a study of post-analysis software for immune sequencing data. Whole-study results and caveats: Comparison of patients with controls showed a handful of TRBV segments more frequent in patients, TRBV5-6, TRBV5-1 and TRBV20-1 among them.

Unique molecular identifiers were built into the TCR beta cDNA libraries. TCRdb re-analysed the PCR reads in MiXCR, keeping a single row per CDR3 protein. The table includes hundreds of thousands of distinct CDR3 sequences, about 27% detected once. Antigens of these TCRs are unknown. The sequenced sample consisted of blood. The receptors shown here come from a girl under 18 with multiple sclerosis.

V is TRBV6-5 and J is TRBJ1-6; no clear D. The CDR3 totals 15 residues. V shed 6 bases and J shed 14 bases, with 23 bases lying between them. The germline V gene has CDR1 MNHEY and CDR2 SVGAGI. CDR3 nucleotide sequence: TGTGCCAGCAGCTCGATCATCTCCGGGAAATTAACCCTCCACTTT. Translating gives CASSSIISGKLTLHF.

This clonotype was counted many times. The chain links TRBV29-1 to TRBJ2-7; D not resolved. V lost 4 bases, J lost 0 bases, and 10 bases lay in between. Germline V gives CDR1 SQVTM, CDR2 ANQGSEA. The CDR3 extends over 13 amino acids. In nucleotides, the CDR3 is TGCAGCGTTGGGCTCGGGCGCTCCTACGAGCAGTACTTC. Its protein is CSVGLGRSYEQYF.

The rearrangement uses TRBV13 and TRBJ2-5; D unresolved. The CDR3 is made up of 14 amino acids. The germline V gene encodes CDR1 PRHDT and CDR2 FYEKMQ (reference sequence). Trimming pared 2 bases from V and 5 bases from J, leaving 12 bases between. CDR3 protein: CASSLRRDGETQYF. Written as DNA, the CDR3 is TGTGCCAGCAGCTTAAGGAGAGACGGGGAGACCCAGTACTTC.

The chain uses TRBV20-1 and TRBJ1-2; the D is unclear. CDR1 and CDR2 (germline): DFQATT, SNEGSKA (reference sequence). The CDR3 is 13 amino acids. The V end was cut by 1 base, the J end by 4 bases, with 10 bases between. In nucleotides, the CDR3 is TGCAGTGCTAGAGTGGCAGCCCCCTATGGCTACACCTTC. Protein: CSARVAAPYGYTF.

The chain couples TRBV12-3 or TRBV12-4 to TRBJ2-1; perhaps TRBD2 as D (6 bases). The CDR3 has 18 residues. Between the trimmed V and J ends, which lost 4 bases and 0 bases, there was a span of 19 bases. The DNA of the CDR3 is TGTGCCAGCAGTTCACACCCGGGACTCTCGATCTCCTACAATGAGCAGTTCTTC. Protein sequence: CASSSHPGLSISYNEQFF.

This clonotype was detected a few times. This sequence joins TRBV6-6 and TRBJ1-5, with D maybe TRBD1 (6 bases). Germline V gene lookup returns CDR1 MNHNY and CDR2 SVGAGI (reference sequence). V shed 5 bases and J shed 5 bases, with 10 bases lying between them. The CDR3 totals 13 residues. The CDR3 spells CASSIRGYQPQHF. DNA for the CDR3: TGTGCCAGCAGTATAAGGGGGTATCAGCCCCAGCATTTT.

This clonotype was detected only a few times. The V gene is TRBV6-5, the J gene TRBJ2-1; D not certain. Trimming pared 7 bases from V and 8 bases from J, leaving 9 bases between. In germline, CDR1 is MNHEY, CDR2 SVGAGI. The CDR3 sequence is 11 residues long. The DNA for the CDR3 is TGTGCCAGCAAGTTGGCCGATGAGCAGTTCTTC. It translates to CASKLADEQFF.